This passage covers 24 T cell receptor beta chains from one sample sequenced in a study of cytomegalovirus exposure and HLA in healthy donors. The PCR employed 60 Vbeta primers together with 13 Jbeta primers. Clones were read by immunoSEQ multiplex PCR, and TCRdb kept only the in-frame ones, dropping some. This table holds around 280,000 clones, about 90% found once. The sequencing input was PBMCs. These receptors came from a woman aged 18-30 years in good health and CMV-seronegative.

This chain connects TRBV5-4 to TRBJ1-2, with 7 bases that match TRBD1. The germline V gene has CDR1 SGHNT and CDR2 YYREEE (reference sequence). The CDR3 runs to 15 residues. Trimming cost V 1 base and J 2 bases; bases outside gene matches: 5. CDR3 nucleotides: TGTGCCAGCAGCTTGAGGATCAGGGGGAACTATGGCTACACCTTC. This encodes CASSLRIRGNYGYTF.

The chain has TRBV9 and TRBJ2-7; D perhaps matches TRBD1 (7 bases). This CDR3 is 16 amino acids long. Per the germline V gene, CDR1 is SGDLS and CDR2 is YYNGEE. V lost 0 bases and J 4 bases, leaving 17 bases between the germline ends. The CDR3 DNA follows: TGTGCCAGCAGCGTAGGGGAGGACAGGAGCGTATACGAGCAGTACTTC. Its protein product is CASSVGEDRSVYEQYF. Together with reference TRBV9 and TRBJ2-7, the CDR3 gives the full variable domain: DSGVTQTPKHLITATGQRVTLRCSPRSGDLSVYWYQQSLDQGLQFLIQYYNGEERAKGNILERFSAQQFPDLHSELNLSSLELGDSALYFCASSVGEDRSVYEQYFGPGTRLTVT.

Written as DNA, the CDR3 is TGCAGCGTTGCACAGGGGACCACTGAAGCTTTCTTT. Protein: CSVAQGTTEAFF. The rearrangement joins TRBV29-1 to TRBJ1-1; 7 bases fit TRBD1. This CDR3 has 12 amino acids. The junction had 3 bases not matched to a gene; V was cut back by 4 bases and J by 4 bases. CDR1 is SQVTM and CDR2 is ANQGSEA in the germline V gene.

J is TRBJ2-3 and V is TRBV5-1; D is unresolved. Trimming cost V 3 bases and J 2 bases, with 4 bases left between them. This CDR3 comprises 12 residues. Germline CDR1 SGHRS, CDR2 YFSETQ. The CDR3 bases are TGCGCCAGCAGCTCCTTCACAGATACGCAGTATTTT. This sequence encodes CASSSFTDTQYF.

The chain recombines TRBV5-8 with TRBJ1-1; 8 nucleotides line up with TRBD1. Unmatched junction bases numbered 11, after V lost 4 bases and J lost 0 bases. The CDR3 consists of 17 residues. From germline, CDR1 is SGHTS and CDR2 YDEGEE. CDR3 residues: CASSHLPGQAMNTEAFF. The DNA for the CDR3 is TGTGCCAGCAGCCATCTACCGGGACAGGCAATGAACACTGAAGCTTTCTTT.

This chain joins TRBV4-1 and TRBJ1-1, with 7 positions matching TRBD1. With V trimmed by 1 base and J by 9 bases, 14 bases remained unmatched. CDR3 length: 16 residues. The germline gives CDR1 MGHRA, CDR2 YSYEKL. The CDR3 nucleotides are TGCGCCAGCAGCCAAGTCCAGGGAACAGGGGAGATGAAAGCTTTCTTT. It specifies CASSQVQGTGEMKAFF.

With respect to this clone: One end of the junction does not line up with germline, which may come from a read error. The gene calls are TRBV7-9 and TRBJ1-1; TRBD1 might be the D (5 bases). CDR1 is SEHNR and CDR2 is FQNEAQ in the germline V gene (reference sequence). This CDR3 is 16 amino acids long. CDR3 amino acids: CSSIQGGGFENTEAFF. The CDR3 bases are TGTTCCAGCATCCAGGGTGGGGGGTTCGAGAACACTGAAGCTTTCTTT.

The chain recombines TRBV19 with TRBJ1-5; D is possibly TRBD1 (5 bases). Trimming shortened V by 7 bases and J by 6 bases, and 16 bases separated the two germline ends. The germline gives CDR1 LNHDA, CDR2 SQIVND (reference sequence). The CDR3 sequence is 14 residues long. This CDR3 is CASISLQGSQPQHF. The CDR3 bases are TGTGCCAGTATAAGTTTGCAGGGCAGTCAGCCCCAGCATTTT. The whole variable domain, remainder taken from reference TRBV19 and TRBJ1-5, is DGGITQSPKYLFRKEGQNVTLSCEQNLNHDAMYWYRQDPGQGLRLIYYSQIVNDFQKGDIAEGYSVSREKKESFPLTVTSAQKNPTAFYLCASISLQGSQPQHFGDGTRLSIL.

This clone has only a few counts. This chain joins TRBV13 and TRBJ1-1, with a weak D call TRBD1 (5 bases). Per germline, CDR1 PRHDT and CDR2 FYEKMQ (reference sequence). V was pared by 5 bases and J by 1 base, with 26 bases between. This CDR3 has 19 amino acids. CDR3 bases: TGTGCCAGCAGCCCCGGGGGGTCGTCGCTCCACCCCACGAACACTGAAGCTTTCTTT. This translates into CASSPGGSSLHPTNTEAFF.

CDR3 region: CASSFVLYGYTF. DNA for the CDR3: TGTGCCAGCAGTTTTGTACTCTATGGCTACACCTTC. The chain is built from TRBV28 and TRBJ1-2; D not certain. CDR3 length: 12 amino acids. Germline V gene sequence: CDR1 MDHEN, CDR2 SYDVKM. V lost 3 bases and J lost 4, with 6 bases in between.

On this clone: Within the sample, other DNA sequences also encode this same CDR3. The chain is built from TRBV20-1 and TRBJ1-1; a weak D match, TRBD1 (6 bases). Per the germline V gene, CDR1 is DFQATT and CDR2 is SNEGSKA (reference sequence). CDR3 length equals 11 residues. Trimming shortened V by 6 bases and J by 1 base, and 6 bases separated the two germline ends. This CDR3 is CSADRNTEAFF. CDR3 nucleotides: TGCAGTGCGGACAGGAACACTGAAGCTTTCTTT.

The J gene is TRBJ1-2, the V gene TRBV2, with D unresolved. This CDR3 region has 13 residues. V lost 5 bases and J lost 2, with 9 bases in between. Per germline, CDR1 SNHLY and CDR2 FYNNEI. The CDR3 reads CASSHDKNYGYTF. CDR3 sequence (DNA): TGTGCCAGCAGTCATGACAAGAACTATGGCTACACCTTC. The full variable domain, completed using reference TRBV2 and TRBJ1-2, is EPEVTQTPSHQVTQMGQEVILRCVPISNHLYFYWYRQILGQKVEFLVSFYNNEISEKSEIFDDQFSVERPDGSNFTLKIRSTKLEDSAMYFCASSHDKNYGYTFGSGTRLTVV.

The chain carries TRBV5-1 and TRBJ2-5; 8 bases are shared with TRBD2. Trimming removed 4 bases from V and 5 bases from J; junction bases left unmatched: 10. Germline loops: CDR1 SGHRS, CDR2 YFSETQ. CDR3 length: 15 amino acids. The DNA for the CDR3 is TGCGCCAGCAGCACCACAGCGGGGGACGGGGAGACCCAGTACTTC. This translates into CASSTTAGDGETQYF.

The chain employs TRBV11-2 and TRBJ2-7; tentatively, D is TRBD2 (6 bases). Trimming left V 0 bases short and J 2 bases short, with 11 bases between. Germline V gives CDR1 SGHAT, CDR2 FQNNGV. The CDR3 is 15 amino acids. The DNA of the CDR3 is TGTGCCAGCAGCTTAGATCCCGGGGAGGCCTACGAGCAGTACTTC. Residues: CASSLDPGEAYEQYF.

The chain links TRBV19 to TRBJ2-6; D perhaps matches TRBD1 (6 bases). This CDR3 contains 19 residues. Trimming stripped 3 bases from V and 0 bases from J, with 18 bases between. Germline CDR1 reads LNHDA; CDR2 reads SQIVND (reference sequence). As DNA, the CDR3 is TGTGCCAGTAGTATTCTTGGTCAGGGGCTTCCCTCTGGGGCCAACGTCCTGACTTTC. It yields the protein CASSILGQGLPSGANVLTF.

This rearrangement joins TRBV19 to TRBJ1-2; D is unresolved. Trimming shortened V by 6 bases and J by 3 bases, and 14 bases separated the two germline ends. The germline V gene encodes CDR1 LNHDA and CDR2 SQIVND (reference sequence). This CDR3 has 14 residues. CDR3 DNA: TGTGCCAGTAGCCTGGAACAGAGGGACTATGGCTACACCTTC. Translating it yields CASSLEQRDYGYTF. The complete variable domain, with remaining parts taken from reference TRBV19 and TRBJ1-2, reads DGGITQSPKYLFRKEGQNVTLSCEQNLNHDAMYWYRQDPGQGLRLIYYSQIVNDFQKGDIAEGYSVSREKKESFPLTVTSAQKNPTAFYLCASSLEQRDYGYTFGSGTRLTVV.

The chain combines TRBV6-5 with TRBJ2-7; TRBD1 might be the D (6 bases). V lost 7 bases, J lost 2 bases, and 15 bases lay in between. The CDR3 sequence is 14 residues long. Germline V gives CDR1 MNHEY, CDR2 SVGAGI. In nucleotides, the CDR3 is TGTGCCAGCATTTTTCCCGACAGGACCTACGAGCAGTACTTC. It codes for CASIFPDRTYEQYF.

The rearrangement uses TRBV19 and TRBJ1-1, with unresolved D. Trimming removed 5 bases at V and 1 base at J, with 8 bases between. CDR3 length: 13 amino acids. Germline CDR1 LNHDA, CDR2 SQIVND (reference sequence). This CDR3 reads CASSRLWNTEAFF. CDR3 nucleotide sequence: TGTGCCAGTAGTCGTCTCTGGAACACTGAAGCTTTCTTT. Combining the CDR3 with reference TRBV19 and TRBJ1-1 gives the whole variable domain DGGITQSPKYLFRKEGQNVTLSCEQNLNHDAMYWYRQDPGQGLRLIYYSQIVNDFQKGDIAEGYSVSREKKESFPLTVTSAQKNPTAFYLCASSRLWNTEAFFGQGTRLTVV.

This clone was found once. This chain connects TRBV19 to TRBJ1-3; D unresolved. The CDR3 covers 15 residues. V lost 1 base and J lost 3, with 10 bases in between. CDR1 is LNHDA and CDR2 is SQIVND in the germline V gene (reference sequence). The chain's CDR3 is CASSIGTLGGNTIYF. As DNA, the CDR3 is TGTGCCAGTAGTATAGGGACTTTGGGTGGAAACACCATATATTTT. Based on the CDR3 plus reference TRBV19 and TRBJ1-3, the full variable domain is DGGITQSPKYLFRKEGQNVTLSCEQNLNHDAMYWYRQDPGQGLRLIYYSQIVNDFQKGDIAEGYSVSREKKESFPLTVTSAQKNPTAFYLCASSIGTLGGNTIYFGEGSWLTVV.

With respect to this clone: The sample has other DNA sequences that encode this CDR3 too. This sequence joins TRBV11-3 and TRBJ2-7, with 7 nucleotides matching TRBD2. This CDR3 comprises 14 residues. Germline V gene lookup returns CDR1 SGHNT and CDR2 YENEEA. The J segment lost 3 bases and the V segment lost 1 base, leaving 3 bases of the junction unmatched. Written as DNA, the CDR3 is TGTGCCAGCAGCTTAGGGGGCGGGAGCTACGAGCAGTACTTC. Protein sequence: CASSLGGGSYEQYF.

The DNA of the CDR3 is TGTGCCAGCAGCCCTACAGGCTACTCTGGAAACACCATATATTTT. Translated, it gives CASSPTGYSGNTIYF. This sequence joins TRBV11-2 and TRBJ1-3, with a possible D match to TRBD1 (5 bases). The CDR3 consists of 15 residues. V lost 5 bases and J 0 bases, leaving 11 bases between the germline ends. Per the germline V gene, CDR1 is SGHAT and CDR2 is FQNNGV. Combining the CDR3 with reference TRBV11-2 and TRBJ1-3 gives the whole variable domain EAGVAQSPRYKIIEKRQSVAFWCNPISGHATLYWYQQILGQGPKLLIQFQNNGVVDDSQLPKDRFSAERLKGVDSTLKIQPAKLEDSAVYLCASSPTGYSGNTIYFGEGSWLTVV.

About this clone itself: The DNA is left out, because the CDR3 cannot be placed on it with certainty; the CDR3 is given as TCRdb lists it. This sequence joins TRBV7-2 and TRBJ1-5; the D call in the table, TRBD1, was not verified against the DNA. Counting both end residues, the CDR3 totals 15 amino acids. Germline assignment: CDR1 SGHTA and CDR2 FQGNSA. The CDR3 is CASSLVVSWDSPSIF.

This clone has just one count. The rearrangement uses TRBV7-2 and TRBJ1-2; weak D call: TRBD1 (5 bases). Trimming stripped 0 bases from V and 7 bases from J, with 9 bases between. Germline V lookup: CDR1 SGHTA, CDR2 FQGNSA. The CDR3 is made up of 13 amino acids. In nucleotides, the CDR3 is TGTGCCAGCAGCTTAGCGGGAGGGGCTGGCTACACCTTC. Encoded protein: CASSLAGGAGYTF.

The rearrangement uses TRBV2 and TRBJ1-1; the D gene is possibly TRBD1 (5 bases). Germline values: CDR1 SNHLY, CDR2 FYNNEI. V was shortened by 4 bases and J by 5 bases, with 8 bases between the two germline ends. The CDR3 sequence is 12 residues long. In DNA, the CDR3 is TGTGCCAGCAGTGGACAGTGGACTGAAGCTTTCTTT. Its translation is CASSGQWTEAFF.